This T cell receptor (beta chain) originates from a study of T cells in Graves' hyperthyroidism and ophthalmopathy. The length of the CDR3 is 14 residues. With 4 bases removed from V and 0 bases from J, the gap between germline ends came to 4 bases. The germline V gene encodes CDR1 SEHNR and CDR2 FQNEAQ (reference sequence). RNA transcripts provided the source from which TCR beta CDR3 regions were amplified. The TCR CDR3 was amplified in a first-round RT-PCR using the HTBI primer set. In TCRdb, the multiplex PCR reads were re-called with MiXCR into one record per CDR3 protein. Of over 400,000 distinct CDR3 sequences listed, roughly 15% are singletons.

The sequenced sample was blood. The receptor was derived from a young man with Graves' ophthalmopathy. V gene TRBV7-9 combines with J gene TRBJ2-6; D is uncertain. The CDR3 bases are TGTGCCAGCAGCTCCAACTCTGGGGCCAACGTCCTGACTTTC. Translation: CASSSNSGANVLTF.